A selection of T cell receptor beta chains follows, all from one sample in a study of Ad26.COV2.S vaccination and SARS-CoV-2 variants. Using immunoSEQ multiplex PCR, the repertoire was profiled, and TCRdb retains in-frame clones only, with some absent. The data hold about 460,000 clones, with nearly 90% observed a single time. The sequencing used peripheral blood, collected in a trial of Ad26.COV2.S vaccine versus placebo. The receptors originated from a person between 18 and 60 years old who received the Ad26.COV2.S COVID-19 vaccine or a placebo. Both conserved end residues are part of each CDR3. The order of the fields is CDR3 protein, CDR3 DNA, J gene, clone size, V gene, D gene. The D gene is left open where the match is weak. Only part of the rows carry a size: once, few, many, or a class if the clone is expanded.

CDR3aa: CAWDPVAGNSPLHF
CDR3nt: TGTGCCTGGGACCCAGTGGCGGGTAATTCACCCCTCCACTTT
j_gene: TRBJ1-6
abundance: -
v_gene: TRBV30
d_gene: -

CDR3aa: CAWMGLNTEAFF
CDR3nt: TGTGCCTGGATGGGGCTGAACACTGAAGCTTTCTTT
j_gene: TRBJ1-1
abundance: -
v_gene: TRBV30
d_gene: -

CDR3aa: CASSRTRDEQFF
CDR3nt: TGTGCCAGCAGTAGGACTAGGGATGAGCAGTTCTTC
j_gene: TRBJ2-1
abundance: -
v_gene: TRBV28
d_gene: TRBD2

CDR3aa: CASSPRPGTEYF
CDR3nt: TGTGCCAGCAGCCCCCGACCGGGAACGGAGTATTTT
j_gene: TRBJ2-3
abundance: -
v_gene: TRBV5-8
d_gene: -

CDR3aa: CASSRDRGYEQYF
CDR3nt: TGTGCCAGCAGTCGGGACAGGGGGTACGAGCAGTACTTC
j_gene: TRBJ2-7
abundance: -
v_gene: TRBV7-3
d_gene: TRBD1

CDR3aa: CSVGESYEQYF
CDR3nt: TGCAGCGTTGGGGAGTCCTACGAGCAGTACTTC
j_gene: TRBJ2-7
abundance: -
v_gene: TRBV29-1
d_gene: -

CDR3aa: CSASLVNGYTF
CDR3nt: TGCAGTGCTAGCCTAGTGAATGGCTACACCTTC
j_gene: TRBJ1-2
abundance: -
v_gene: TRBV20-1
d_gene: -

CDR3aa: CASSQFSGRRVYEQYF
CDR3nt: TGTGCCAGCAGCCAGTTTAGCGGGCGAAGGGTCTACGAGCAGTACTTC
j_gene: TRBJ2-7
abundance: -
v_gene: TRBV3-1/TRBV3-2
d_gene: TRBD2

CDR3aa: CASSQGLDEQYF
CDR3nt: TGTGCCAGCAGCCAAGGACTCGACGAGCAGTACTTC
j_gene: TRBJ2-7
abundance: -
v_gene: TRBV4-2
d_gene: -

CDR3aa: CASSHDRDGYGYTF
CDR3nt: TGTGCCAGCTCACACGACAGGGACGGCTATGGCTACACCTTC
j_gene: TRBJ1-2
abundance: -
v_gene: TRBV18
d_gene: TRBD1

CDR3aa: CASSAYTGVSEKLFF
CDR3nt: TGTGCCAGCAGCGCATACACAGGGGTTAGTGAAAAACTGTTTTTT
j_gene: TRBJ1-4
abundance: -
v_gene: TRBV9
d_gene: TRBD1

CDR3aa: CSARRQAESEAFF
CDR3nt: TGCAGCGCTAGACGACAGGCTGAGTCTGAAGCTTTCTTT
j_gene: TRBJ1-1
abundance: few
v_gene: TRBV29-1
d_gene: -

CDR3aa: CASRQGGGFDEKLFF
CDR3nt: TGTGCCAGCAGGCAGGGTGGGGGTTTTGATGAAAAACTGTTTTTT
j_gene: TRBJ1-4
abundance: -
v_gene: TRBV28
d_gene: -

CDR3aa: CASSPWTGMNTEAFF
CDR3nt: TGTGCCAGCAGCCCCTGGACAGGGATGAACACTGAAGCTTTCTTT
j_gene: TRBJ1-1
abundance: -
v_gene: TRBV5-8
d_gene: TRBD1

CDR3aa: CASSYGASGLTYEQYF
CDR3nt: TGTGCCAGCAGTTATGGGGCTAGCGGCCTGACCTACGAGCAGTACTTC
j_gene: TRBJ2-7
abundance: -
v_gene: TRBV6-5
d_gene: TRBD2

CDR3aa: CSASGLRGEQFF
CDR3nt: TGCAGTGCTAGTGGTCTAAGGGGTGAGCAGTTCTTC
j_gene: TRBJ2-1
abundance: -
v_gene: TRBV20-1
d_gene: -

CDR3aa: CASTLRGLAGAISYNEQFF
CDR3nt: TGTGCCAGTACCCTGAGGGGGCTAGCGGGGGCGATCTCCTACAATGAGCAGTTCTTC
j_gene: TRBJ2-1
abundance: -
v_gene: TRBV19
d_gene: TRBD2

CDR3aa: CASGESDRRRDTGELFF
CDR3nt: TGCGCCAGCGGTGAATCGGACAGGAGGAGAGACACCGGGGAGCTGTTTTTT
j_gene: TRBJ2-2
abundance: -
v_gene: TRBV10-1
d_gene: TRBD1

CDR3aa: CASSPSKVQPQHF
CDR3nt: TGTGCCAGTAGTCCCTCCAAAGTACAGCCCCAGCATTTT
j_gene: TRBJ1-5
abundance: -
v_gene: TRBV19
d_gene: -

CDR3aa: CASSFDRKGSPLHF
CDR3nt: TGTGCCAGCAGTTTCGACAGAAAAGGTTCACCCCTCCACTTT
j_gene: TRBJ1-6
abundance: -
v_gene: TRBV27
d_gene: -

CDR3aa: CASSQKGMLSTEAFF
CDR3nt: TGTGCCAGCAGCCAAAAGGGGATGTTATCCACTGAAGCTTTCTTT
j_gene: TRBJ1-1
abundance: -
v_gene: TRBV3-1/TRBV3-2
d_gene: -

CDR3aa: CASSPALVSYEQYF
CDR3nt: TGTGCCAGCAGCCCGGCCCTGGTCTCCTACGAGCAGTACTTC
j_gene: TRBJ2-7
abundance: -
v_gene: TRBV3-1/TRBV3-2
d_gene: -

CDR3aa: CASSIGWGTEAFF
CDR3nt: TGTGCCAGTAGTATAGGATGGGGCACTGAAGCTTTCTTT
j_gene: TRBJ1-1
abundance: -
v_gene: TRBV19
d_gene: -

CDR3aa: CASSRDTGYRGYTF
CDR3nt: TGTGCCAGCAGCCGGGATACGGGGTATCGAGGCTACACCTTC
j_gene: TRBJ1-2
abundance: -
v_gene: TRBV3-1/TRBV3-2
d_gene: -

CDR3aa: CASSQFDGLGNTIYF
CDR3nt: TGTGCCAGCAGCCAATTTGATGGATTAGGAAACACCATATATTTT
j_gene: TRBJ1-3
abundance: -
v_gene: TRBV14
d_gene: -

CDR3aa: CASKDRVGSYEQYF
CDR3nt: TGTGCCAGTAAGGACAGGGTGGGCTCCTACGAGCAGTACTTC
j_gene: TRBJ2-7
abundance: -
v_gene: TRBV6-5
d_gene: TRBD1

CDR3aa: CASSPNSVGQYF
CDR3nt: TGTGCCAGCTCACCAAACAGTGTTGGGCAGTACTTC
j_gene: TRBJ2-7
abundance: few
v_gene: TRBV18
d_gene: -

CDR3aa: CASSFGTGWNSYEQYF
CDR3nt: TGTGCCAGTAGTTTTGGGACAGGGTGGAACTCCTACGAGCAGTACTTC
j_gene: TRBJ2-7
abundance: -
v_gene: TRBV19
d_gene: TRBD1

CDR3aa: CASSLRTDTQYF
CDR3nt: TGTGCCAGCAGCTTAAGGACAGATACGCAGTATTTT
j_gene: TRBJ2-3
abundance: -
v_gene: TRBV7-9
d_gene: -

CDR3aa: CASSVTGKVFF
CDR3nt: TGTGCCAGCAGCGTTACAGGTAAGGTGTTCTTC
j_gene: TRBJ2-1
abundance: few
v_gene: TRBV11-3
d_gene: -

CDR3aa: CASSPQGAQGNIQYF
CDR3nt: TGTGCCAGCAGTCCCCAGGGGGCACAGGGAAACATTCAGTACTTC
j_gene: TRBJ2-4
abundance: -
v_gene: TRBV6-6
d_gene: TRBD1

CDR3aa: CASRPPGARDGYTF
CDR3nt: TGTGCCAGTAGGCCCCCAGGGGCGCGAGATGGCTACACCTTC
j_gene: TRBJ1-2
abundance: -
v_gene: TRBV19
d_gene: -

CDR3aa: CASHPSGGAPNEQFF
CDR3nt: TGTGCCAGTCACCCAAGCGGGGGAGCCCCCAATGAGCAGTTCTTC
j_gene: TRBJ2-1
abundance: few
v_gene: TRBV2
d_gene: TRBD2

CDR3aa: CSVVSGNEKLFF
CDR3nt: TGCAGCGTTGTCAGCGGGAATGAAAAACTGTTTTTT
j_gene: TRBJ1-4
abundance: -
v_gene: TRBV29-1
d_gene: -

CDR3aa: CASSLSGTRGSYEQYF
CDR3nt: TGTGCCAGCAGTTTATCCGGGACTAGGGGCTCCTACGAGCAGTACTTC
j_gene: TRBJ2-7
abundance: -
v_gene: TRBV28
d_gene: TRBD2

CDR3aa: CASLRWDTEAFF
CDR3nt: TGTGCCAGCTTACGGTGGGACACTGAAGCTTTCTTT
j_gene: TRBJ1-1
abundance: -
v_gene: TRBV2
d_gene: -

CDR3aa: CASSIQPNTEAFF
CDR3nt: TGTGCCAGTAGTATACAGCCGAACACTGAAGCTTTCTTT
j_gene: TRBJ1-1
abundance: -
v_gene: TRBV19
d_gene: -

CDR3aa: CASSRLTGGAWYGYTF
CDR3nt: TGTGCCAGCAGCCGGTTAACAGGGGGCGCATGGTATGGCTACACCTTC
j_gene: TRBJ1-2
abundance: -
v_gene: TRBV3-1/TRBV3-2
d_gene: TRBD1

CDR3aa: CASSRRTGVTEAFF
CDR3nt: TGTGCCAGCAGTCGACGGACAGGGGTTACTGAAGCTTTCTTT
j_gene: TRBJ1-1
abundance: -
v_gene: TRBV27
d_gene: TRBD1

CDR3aa: CASSQDIREGANEKLFF
CDR3nt: TGTGCCAGCAGCCAAGATATTCGAGAAGGCGCGAATGAAAAACTGTTTTTT
j_gene: TRBJ1-4
abundance: -
v_gene: TRBV3-1/TRBV3-2
d_gene: -

CDR3aa: CAWSVLAGHNEQFF
CDR3nt: TGTGCCTGGAGTGTACTAGCGGGGCACAATGAGCAGTTCTTC
j_gene: TRBJ2-1
abundance: -
v_gene: TRBV30
d_gene: TRBD2

CDR3aa: CASTKWGSGGYTF
CDR3nt: TGTGCCAGCACCAAGTGGGGGTCTGGGGGCTACACCTTC
j_gene: TRBJ1-2
abundance: -
v_gene: TRBV2
d_gene: -

CDR3aa: CASSQEWQGAYNEQFF
CDR3nt: TGCGCCAGCAGCCAAGAGTGGCAGGGGGCCTACAATGAGCAGTTCTTC
j_gene: TRBJ2-1
abundance: -
v_gene: TRBV4-3
d_gene: TRBD1

CDR3aa: CASSDSEDLANYGYTF
CDR3nt: TGTGCCAGCAGTGATTCCGAGGACTTAGCTAACTATGGCTACACCTTC
j_gene: TRBJ1-2
abundance: once
v_gene: TRBV25-1
d_gene: -

CDR3aa: CASSPASGPNQPQHF
CDR3nt: TGTGCCAGCTCACCGGCCAGTGGGCCCAATCAGCCCCAGCATTTT
j_gene: TRBJ1-5
abundance: -
v_gene: TRBV18
d_gene: -

CDR3aa: CAWSPGRTSGYYEQYF
CDR3nt: TGTGCCTGGAGTCCCGGGCGGACTTCTGGTTACTACGAGCAGTACTTC
j_gene: TRBJ2-7
abundance: once
v_gene: TRBV30
d_gene: -

CDR3aa: CATSRDIEKLFF
CDR3nt: TGTGCCACCAGCAGAGATATTGAAAAACTGTTTTTT
j_gene: TRBJ1-4
abundance: -
v_gene: TRBV15
d_gene: -

CDR3aa: CASSRSRGNTEAFF
CDR3nt: TGTGCCAGCAGCCGCTCCCGGGGGAACACTGAAGCTTTCTTT
j_gene: TRBJ1-1
abundance: -
v_gene: TRBV3-1/TRBV3-2
d_gene: -

CDR3aa: CASSSRQVGDSPLHF
CDR3nt: TGTGCCAGCAGTTCTCGACAGGTAGGGGATTCACCCCTCCACTTT
j_gene: TRBJ1-6
abundance: -
v_gene: TRBV27
d_gene: -

CDR3aa: CASSLRGEVAQPQHF
CDR3nt: TGTGCCAGCAGTTTACGGGGCGAAGTGGCTCAGCCCCAGCATTTT
j_gene: TRBJ1-5
abundance: once
v_gene: TRBV6-5
d_gene: -

CDR3aa: CASSKPSSGNYGYTF
CDR3nt: TGTGCCAGCAGTAAGCCCTCCTCTGGCAACTATGGCTACACCTTC
j_gene: TRBJ1-2
abundance: -
v_gene: TRBV25-1
d_gene: -

CDR3aa: CASSHALARYEQYF
CDR3nt: TGTGCCAGCAGCCATGCCCTAGCGCGGTACGAGCAGTACTTC
j_gene: TRBJ2-7
abundance: -
v_gene: TRBV4-2
d_gene: -

CDR3aa: CASSQATGGGYNEQFF
CDR3nt: TGCGCCAGCAGCCAAGCTACCGGGGGTGGGTACAATGAGCAGTTCTTC
j_gene: TRBJ2-1
abundance: -
v_gene: TRBV4-3
d_gene: -

CDR3aa: CASRGQGGETQYF
CDR3nt: TGTGCCAGCCGGGGACAGGGGGGTGAGACCCAGTACTTC
j_gene: TRBJ2-5
abundance: -
v_gene: TRBV21-1
d_gene: -